The source of this T cell receptor (beta chain) is a study of T cell responses to AZD1222 COVID-19 vaccine. Findings and caveats of the study: At baseline, seropositivity was found in only a handful of AZD1222 recipients.

Data came from immunoSEQ multiplex PCR; TCRdb stores just in-frame clones and leaves some out. Of approximately 150,000 clones in the sample, roughly nine tenths are singletons; the top ten hold 2.6%. On this clone: Its antigen is unknown.

The ends lost 9 bases at V and 3 bases at J; junction bases unmatched: 10. Germline-derived CDR1 and CDR2 are LNHDA and SQIVND (reference sequence). This CDR3 region has 14 residues. The material was peripheral blood, obtained on day 0 of AZD1222 vaccination. The gene calls are TRBV19 and TRBJ1-2, with 7 bases aligning to TRBD1. This receptor was obtained from an adult in good health. The CDR3 DNA follows: TGTGCCAGAAAGACAGGGAAAGGGCACTATGGCTACACCTTC. Amino acid sequence: CARKTGKGHYGYTF.